Each of the 23 T cell receptor beta chains below was sequenced from the same sample in a study of CD8+ T cells in alopecia areata (dated by TCRdb to 2016 to 2019). Libraries were built with the immunoSEQ multiplex PCR assay. For TCR sequencing, RNA was extracted from every sample and reverse transcribed into cDNA to serve as template. Drawn from immuneACCESS, this table holds only the in-frame rearrangements with V and J called that TCRdb kept. Clones are partly lost; checked studies trace under half to an unresolved V gene and leave the rest unexplained. The sample table records about 150,000 clones; 45% to 65% of these occur just once. The ten largest make up 15% of the sample. The time point label here, explained by the study, means: less than five weeks on oral tofacitinib. Reading the label with the study, this specimen's treatment or condition is: oral pan-JAK inhibitor, 5-10 mg twice daily.

Sample: CD8+ T cells sorted from blood, taken at week 4, from a patient treated with tofacitinib. Receptors originate from a human donor with alopecia areata.

CDR3: CASSQHSGGSTDTQYF. The DNA for the CDR3 is TGCGCCAGCAGCCAACATAGCGGGGGGAGCACAGATACGCAGTATTTT. The chain has TRBV4-1 and TRBJ2-3, with 10 bases identical to TRBD2. In germline, CDR1 is MGHRA, CDR2 YSYEKL. V lost 2 bases, J lost 0 bases, and 2 bases stayed unmatched. The CDR3 totals 16 residues.

V gene TRBV29-1 combines with J gene TRBJ1-1; maybe TRBD1 (6 bases). CDR3 length: 16 residues. V lost 8 bases to trimming and J lost 0 bases, with 22 bases between them. Germline V gives CDR1 SQVTM, CDR2 ANQGSEA. CDR3 in amino acids: CSFHGMTGSMNTEAFF. The CDR3 DNA reads as TGCAGCTTCCATGGTATGACAGGCTCCATGAACACTGAAGCTTTCTTT.

Sample share makes this clone medium-sized (0.01 to 0.1%). This chain links TRBV7-8 with TRBJ2-7; TRBD2 agrees at 11 bases. CDR1 is SGHVS, CDR2 FQNEAQ, per germline. The CDR3 is 17 amino acids. V gave up 2 bases and J gave up 6 bases; unmatched junction bases: 12. The CDR3 nucleotides are TGTGCCAGCAGCTTAAGGATGGGACTAGCGGTGGGGGGCGAGCAGTACTTC. Amino acid sequence: CASSLRMGLAVGGEQYF.

This clone has just a few counts. The chain joins TRBV15 to TRBJ2-3; D remains unclear. Trimming took off 5 bases at V and 4 bases at J, with 10 bases between the two ends. The V gene's germline CDR1 is LNHNV and CDR2 YYDKDF (reference sequence). The CDR3 is 13 residues long. The CDR3 nucleotides read TGTGCCACCAGCCCCCCTCGTCCAGATACGCAGTATTTT. Protein product: CATSPPRPDTQYF. Variable domain in full (rest from reference TRBV15 and TRBJ2-3): DAMVIQNPRYQVTQFGKPVTLSCSQTLNHNVMYWYQQKSSQAPKLLFHYYDKDFNNEADTPDNFQSRRPNTSFCFLDIRSPGLGDTAMYLCATSPPRPDTQYFGPGTRLTVL.

This clone came up a few times. The chain is built from TRBV7-3 and TRBJ2-7; 9 bases are shared with TRBD2. The CDR3 contains 15 residues. V lost 5 bases and J lost 4; bases outside the gene matches: 9. Germline V CDR1 and CDR2: SGHTA, FQGTGA. The CDR3 DNA reads as TGTGCCAGCAGCCAAGGAGCGGGGGGCACATACGAGCAGTACTTC. It translates to CASSQGAGGTYEQYF.

This clone has a handful of counts. CDR3 sequence (DNA): TGTGCCAGCTCACGAGGACATCGGGACGGGGAACAGCCCCAGCATTTT. Protein: CASSRGHRDGEQPQHF. V and J are TRBV18 and TRBJ1-5, with D maybe TRBD1 (5 bases). Trimming pared 4 bases from V and 7 bases from J, leaving 20 bases between. The CDR3 runs 16 residues. Germline assignment: CDR1 KGHSH and CDR2 LQKENI.

The chain recombines TRBV29-1 with TRBJ1-1; D is undetermined. The CDR3 sequence is 12 residues long. Trimming removed 3 bases from V and 1 base from J, with 6 bases in between. The germline CDR1 and CDR2 sequences are SQVTM and ANQGSEA. CDR3 protein: CSVEASNTEAFF. CDR3 in DNA: TGCAGCGTTGAGGCATCGAACACTGAAGCTTTCTTT.

The chain employs TRBV6-5 and TRBJ1-2; 7 bases fit TRBD1. This CDR3 is 14 amino acids long. Germline CDR1 reads MNHEY; CDR2 reads SVGAGI. V shed 6 bases and J 4 bases; nucleotides not matched to a gene: 8. CDR3 amino acids: CASRPYGTVYGYTF. For the CDR3, the DNA is TGTGCCAGCAGACCCTACGGGACAGTCTATGGCTACACCTTC.

This clone was found a few times. CDR3 loop: CASSLPGQGAYGYTF. As DNA, the CDR3 is TGTGCCAGCAGCTTACCGGGACAGGGCGCCTATGGCTACACCTTC. The chain carries TRBV7-9 and TRBJ1-2, with 9 bases fitting TRBD1. The V gene end was trimmed by 2 bases and the J gene end by 4 bases; junction bases not matched to a gene: 5. The CDR3 has 15 amino acids. Germline V CDR1 and CDR2: SEHNR, FQNEAQ (reference sequence).

The CDR3: CSVYWRGNTEAFF. The CDR3 nucleotides read TGCAGCGTTTATTGGCGGGGGAACACTGAAGCTTTCTTT. This rearrangement joins TRBV29-1 to TRBJ1-1; no clear D gene. Germline CDR1 reads SQVTM; CDR2 reads ANQGSEA. The CDR3 extends over 13 amino acids. The V end lost 5 bases, the J end lost 1 base, and 11 bases lay between the germline ends.

The rearrangement uses TRBV30 and TRBJ1-6; tentative D call: TRBD1 (5 bases). CDR3 length: 14 amino acids. The germline gives CDR1 GTSNPN, CDR2 SVGIG (reference sequence). CDR3 sequence reads: CARSTENYNSPLHF. The CDR3 nucleotides are TGTGCTCGTTCGACAGAAAACTATAATTCACCCCTCCACTTT.

The CDR3 bases are TGTGCCAGCAGTTACGACAGCAACAATGAGCAGTTCTTC. Its protein is CASSYDSNNEQFF. This chain links TRBV6-5 with TRBJ2-1, with D perhaps matching TRBD1 (5 bases). V lost 2 bases to trimming and J lost 5 bases, with 7 bases between them. The CDR3 covers 13 residues. Germline-derived CDR1 and CDR2 are MNHEY and SVGAGI.

This clone has just a few counts. The V call is TRBV10-3, the J call TRBJ1-1; D ambiguous. V lost 2 bases and J lost 0, with 10 bases in between. CDR1 is ENHRY, CDR2 SYGVKD, per germline. The CDR3 sequence is 15 residues long. The CDR3 DNA reads TGTGCCATCAGTGAGGTGCAGGTATTGAACACTGAAGCTTTCTTT. Its translation is CAISEVQVLNTEAFF.

This clone was counted between two and nine times. Other DNA variants within this sample encode the same CDR3. The chain is built from TRBV9 and TRBJ1-1, with D uncertain. The CDR3 totals 12 residues. V was cut by 3 bases and J by 4 bases, with 7 bases left in between. CDR1 is SGDLS, CDR2 YYNGEE, per germline. Here the CDR3 DNA reads TGTGCCAGCAGCGCCGGAGGCACTGAAGCTTTCTTT. Residues: CASSAGGTEAFF. Supplemented by reference TRBV9 and TRBJ1-1, the full variable domain reads DSGVTQTPKHLITATGQRVTLRCSPRSGDLSVYWYQQSLDQGLQFLIQYYNGEERAKGNILERFSAQQFPDLHSELNLSSLELGDSALYFCASSAGGTEAFFGQGTRLTVV.

The J gene is TRBJ1-6, the V gene TRBV12-5; D perhaps matches TRBD1 (6 bases). From germline, CDR1 is LGHNT and CDR2 FRNRAP. The CDR3 loop spans 13 amino acids. V was trimmed by 1 base and J by 9 bases, leaving 7 bases between them. Here the CDR3 reads CASGLGQASPLHF. In nucleotides, the CDR3 is TGTGCTAGTGGTTTGGGACAGGCTTCACCCCTCCACTTT. The full variable domain, with the rest looked up from reference TRBV12-5 and TRBJ1-6, is DARVTQTPRHKVTEMGQEVTMRCQPILGHNTVFWYRQTMMQGLELLAYFRNRAPLDDSGMPKDRFSAEMPDATLATLKIQPSEPRDSAVYFCASGLGQASPLHFGNGTRLTVT.

The V call is TRBV5-4, the J call TRBJ1-1; 7 nucleotides line up with TRBD1. The CDR3 runs 14 residues. After removal of 2 bases from V and 1 base from J, the junction contained 2 bases not matched to a gene. Germline CDR1 and CDR2: SGHNT and YYREEE (reference sequence). CDR3 sequence reads: CASSLGTENTEAFF. The DNA of the CDR3 is TGTGCCAGCAGCTTAGGGACAGAGAACACTGAAGCTTTCTTT.

Note on this clone: The sample contains more than one DNA sequence encoding this CDR3. The rearrangement uses TRBV27 and TRBJ2-1, with D unresolved. The CDR3 runs 11 residues. The germline V and J ends were trimmed by 2 bases and 7 bases, with 3 bases remaining between them. Per the germline V gene, CDR1 is MNHEY and CDR2 is SMNVEV (reference sequence). The CDR3 loop reads CASSLANEQFF. The CDR3 DNA follows: TGTGCCAGCAGTTTAGCTAATGAGCAGTTCTTC.

The gene calls are TRBV25-1 and TRBJ1-6; D gene unclear. With 3 bases removed from V and 4 bases from J, the gap between germline ends came to 4 bases. Germline-derived CDR1 and CDR2 are MGHDK and SYGVNS. This CDR3 has 13 amino acids. The CDR3 region is CASSDIYNSPLHF. The DNA for the CDR3 is TGTGCCAGCAGTGACATTTATAATTCACCCCTCCACTTT.

In this sample, this clone turned up once. V gene TRBV20-1 combines with J gene TRBJ2-3, with TRBD2 identical over 9 bases. V lost 4 bases to trimming and J lost 11 bases; unmatched junction nucleotides: 1. Germline loops: CDR1 DFQATT, CDR2 SNEGSKA (reference sequence). The CDR3 spans 10 residues. The CDR3 DNA is TGCAGTGCTACAGCGGGGGGGCAGTATTTT. This translates into CSATAGGQYF.

V and J are TRBV4-3 and TRBJ1-1; no clear D. V was cut by 3 bases and J by 7 bases, with 18 bases left in between. Germline lookup yields CDR1 LGHNA and CDR2 YSLEER. CDR3 length equals 15 residues. CDR3 region: CASSQGRLELVEAFF. CDR3 sequence (DNA): TGCGCCAGCAGCCAGGGGAGATTGGAGTTAGTTGAAGCTTTCTTT.

V gene TRBV18 combines with J gene TRBJ1-6; 7 nucleotides line up with TRBD1. Germline V gene data show CDR1 as KGHSH and CDR2 as LQKENI. Trimming took 6 bases from V and 4 from J; bases not matched to a gene: 15. The CDR3 has 18 residues. The CDR3 DNA is TGTGCCAGCTCCCCAGAACCGTCCGGGACAGCTTATAATTCACCCCTCCACTTT. This encodes CASSPEPSGTAYNSPLHF.

This clone appeared a single time. This rearrangement joins TRBV6-5 to TRBJ1-3, with D unclear. This CDR3 has 15 amino acids. The germline V gene has CDR1 MNHEY and CDR2 SVGAGI. V lost 10 bases and J 2 bases, leaving 18 bases between the germline ends. The CDR3 protein is CATRGSLLPGNTIYF. DNA of the CDR3: TGTGCCACGCGGGGTTCTCTCCTACCTGGAAACACCATATATTTT.

The J gene is TRBJ1-6, the V gene TRBV27, with TRBD1 identical over 8 bases. V lost 2 bases to trimming and J lost 9 bases; unmatched junction nucleotides: 9. This CDR3 is 16 amino acids long. The germline V gene has CDR1 MNHEY and CDR2 SMNVEV (reference sequence). As DNA, the CDR3 is TGTGCCAGCAGTTTAAATAACAGGGGGTCTGTTTCACCCCTCCACTTT. Translated, it gives CASSLNNRGSVSPLHF.